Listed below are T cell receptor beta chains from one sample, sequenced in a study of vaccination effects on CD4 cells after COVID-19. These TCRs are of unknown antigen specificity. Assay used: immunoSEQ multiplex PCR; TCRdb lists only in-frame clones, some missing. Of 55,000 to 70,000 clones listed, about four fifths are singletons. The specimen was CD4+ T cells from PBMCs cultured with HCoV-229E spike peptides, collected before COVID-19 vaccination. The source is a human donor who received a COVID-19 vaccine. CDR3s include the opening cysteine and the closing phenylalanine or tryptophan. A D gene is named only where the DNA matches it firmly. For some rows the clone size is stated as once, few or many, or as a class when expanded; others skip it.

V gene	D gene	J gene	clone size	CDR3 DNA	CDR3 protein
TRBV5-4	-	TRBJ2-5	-	TGTGCCAGCAGCTTAGGGGGGTTCCAAGAGACCCAGTACTTC	CASSLGGFQETQYF
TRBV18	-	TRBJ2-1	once	TGTGCCAGCTCGGAGAAACACACTCTTGGCAATGAGCAGTTCTTC	CASSEKHTLGNEQFF
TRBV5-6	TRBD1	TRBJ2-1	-	TGTGCCAGCAGCTTAACAGGGGCGAATCTGTACAATGAGCAGTTCTTC	CASSLTGANLYNEQFF
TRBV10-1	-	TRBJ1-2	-	TGCGCCAGCAGTGAAGGACACCCAGCGAACTATGGCTACACCTTC	CASSEGHPANYGYTF
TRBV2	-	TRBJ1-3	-	TGTGCCAGCAATCTGGTCCTCTCTGGAAACACCATATATTTT	CASNLVLSGNTIYF
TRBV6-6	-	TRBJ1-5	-	TGTGCCAGCAGTTACTCCGGGGCACAGCCCCAGCATTTT	CASSYSGAQPQHF
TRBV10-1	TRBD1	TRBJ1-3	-	TGCGCCAGCAGTGACCGACAGGGCTCTGGAAACACCATATATTTT	CASSDRQGSGNTIYF
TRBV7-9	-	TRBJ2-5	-	TGTGCCAGCAGCTTAGACCCCGGGGTGACGGGCAGGTACCAAGAGACCCAGTACTTC	CASSLDPGVTGRYQETQYF
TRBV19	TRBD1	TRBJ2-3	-	TGTGCCACCCGAGGCCGGGACAGCAGCACAGATACGCAGTATTTT	CATRGRDSSTDTQYF
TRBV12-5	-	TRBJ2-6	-	TGTGCTAGTGGTTTGGTCCCGGACGGCCGCTCTGGGGCCAACGTCCTGACTTTC	CASGLVPDGRSGANVLTF
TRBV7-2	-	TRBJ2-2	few	TGTGCCAGCAGCCGAACAGGGATCGGGGAGCTGTTTTTT	CASSRTGIGELFF
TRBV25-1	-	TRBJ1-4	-	TGTGCCAGCAGTGCTTGGGGGTCTAATGAAAAACTGTTTTTT	CASSAWGSNEKLFF
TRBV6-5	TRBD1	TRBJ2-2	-	TGTGCCAGCGGGAATACAGGGGCCGGGGAGCTGTTTTTT	CASGNTGAGELFF
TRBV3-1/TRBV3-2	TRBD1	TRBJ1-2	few	TGTGCCAGCAGCTCAGGACAGGCAATGTTGGGGTATGGCTACACCTTC	CASSSGQAMLGYGYTF
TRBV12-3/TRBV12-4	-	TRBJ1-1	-	TGTGCCAGCAGTTTCGGCGGGAACACTGAAGCTTTCTTT	CASSFGGNTEAFF
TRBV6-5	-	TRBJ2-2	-	TGTGCCAGCAGTTACGGGGTGACTCACGGGGAGCTGTTTTTT	CASSYGVTHGELFF
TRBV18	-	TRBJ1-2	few	TGTGCCAGCTCACCCACGGACAGCTATGGCTACACCTTC	CASSPTDSYGYTF
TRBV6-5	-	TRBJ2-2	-	TGTGCCAGCAGGGCAACGAGCACCGGGGAGCTGTTTTTT	CASRATSTGELFF
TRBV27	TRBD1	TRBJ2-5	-	TGTGCCAGCAGGCCTCCCCCGGGACAGGTTGATCGGGCCCAGTACTTC	CASRPPPGQVDRAQYF
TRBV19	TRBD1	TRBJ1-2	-	TGTGCCAGCCGGGACAGGGAGTACCATGGCTACACCTTC	CASRDREYHGYTF
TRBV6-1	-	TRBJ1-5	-	TGTGCCAGCAGAGAAGGGGGGTTGAACAATCAGCCCCAGCATTTT	CASREGGLNNQPQHF
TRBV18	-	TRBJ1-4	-	TGTGCCAGCTCACCACCGGGAAGAGGAAATGAAAAACTGTTTTTT	CASSPPGRGNEKLFF
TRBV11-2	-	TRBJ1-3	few	TGTGCCAGCAGCGCCCCGGGGGGGCCTGGAAACACCATATATTTT	CASSAPGGPGNTIYF
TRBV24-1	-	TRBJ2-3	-	TGTGCCACGGAGGCCAGGGATAGGACAGATACGCAGTATTTT	CATEARDRTDTQYF
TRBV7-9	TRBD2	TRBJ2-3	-	TGTGCCAGCAGCTTGACTAGCGGGGGGCGCACAGATACGCAGTATTTT	CASSLTSGGRTDTQYF
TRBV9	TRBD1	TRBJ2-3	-	TGTGCCAGCAGCGTAGGGGGACAGGGGGGCTCAGATACGCAGTATTTT	CASSVGGQGGSDTQYF
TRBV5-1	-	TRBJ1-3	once	TGCGCCAGCAGCTTGGTGGGGATTCGGACGGACACCATATATTTT	CASSLVGIRTDTIYF
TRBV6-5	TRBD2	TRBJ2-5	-	TGTGCCAGCAGTTCCCCCAGCGGGGGGCAAGAGACCCAGTACTTC	CASSSPSGGQETQYF
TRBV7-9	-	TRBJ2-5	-	TGTGCCAGCAGCTTATGGGGCGAAGAGACCCAGTACTTC	CASSLWGEETQYF
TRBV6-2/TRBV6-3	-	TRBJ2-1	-	TGTGCCAGCAGTAAAAGTACCTCCTCCTACAATGAGCAGTTCTTC	CASSKSTSSYNEQFF
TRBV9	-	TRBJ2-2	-	TGTGCCAGCAGCCCCTCGGGGAACACCGGGGAGCTGTTTTTT	CASSPSGNTGELFF
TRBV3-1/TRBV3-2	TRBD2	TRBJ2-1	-	TGTGCCAGCAAACTAGCGGGGGGTAATGAGCAGTTCTTC	CASKLAGGNEQFF
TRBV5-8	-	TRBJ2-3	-	TGTGCCAGCAGCCTCTCCTTGGCCTCCCTCACAGATACGCAGTATTTT	CASSLSLASLTDTQYF
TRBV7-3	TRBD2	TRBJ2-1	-	TGTGCCAGTTCAGGGCTAGCGGGAAATGAGCAGTTCTTC	CASSGLAGNEQFF
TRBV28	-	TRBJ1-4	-	TGTGCCAGCAGCCCACAGGGAACTAATGAAAAACTGTTTTTT	CASSPQGTNEKLFF
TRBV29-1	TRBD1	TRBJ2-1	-	TGCAGCGTCTGGACAGGGGGCGATGAGCAGTTCTTC	CSVWTGGDEQFF